The rows below give T cell receptor beta chains drawn from one sample of a study of graft-versus-host responses after intestinal transplantation. Sequenced by immunoSEQ multiplex PCR; TCRdb stores in-frame clones only, minus some. The sample shows 65,000 to 90,000 clones, 85% to 95% of them seen only once. Their antigen targets remain unknown. The source material was unstimulated CD8+ T cells sorted from spleen or lymph node cells, sampled before transplant. Source of these receptors: a human donor who was the organ donor for an intestinal transplant. CDR3s include the opening cysteine and the closing phenylalanine or tryptophan. Each record gives: V gene, clone size, J gene, D gene, CDR3 DNA, CDR3 protein. A D gene is named only where the DNA matches it firmly. Size values are once, few and many counts, or a class for expanded clones, and some rows have none.

TRBV10-1	-	TRBJ2-3	TRBD2	TGCGCCAGCAGTTACGGGACTAGCGGCCCCCAGAGGGATACGCAGTATTTT	CASSYGTSGPQRDTQYF
TRBV30	-	TRBJ1-5	-	TGTGCCTGGAGTGTACCCAGGGGAGGCAATCAGCCCCAGCATTTT	CAWSVPRGGNQPQHF
TRBV4-1	-	TRBJ2-7	TRBD1	TGCGCCAGCAGCCCGATAGGGACAGGACCCTACGAGCAGTACTTC	CASSPIGTGPYEQYF
TRBV7-9	-	TRBJ1-1	TRBD1	TGTGCCAGCAGCTCCCCCGGGACAGGGGGCACTGAAGCTTTCTTT	CASSSPGTGGTEAFF
TRBV5-4	-	TRBJ1-2	-	TGTGCCAGCAGCTTCCCCAGCTATGGCTACACCTTC	CASSFPSYGYTF
TRBV13	once	TRBJ2-3	TRBD2	TGTGCCAGCAGCGGGGCCGGGACTAGCATAACAGATACGCAGTATTTT	CASSGAGTSITDTQYF
TRBV12-5	-	TRBJ2-1	TRBD2	TGTGCTAGTGGTTTGTCACTGCGGGGGGCATACAATGAGCAGTTCTTC	CASGLSLRGAYNEQFF
TRBV7-9	-	TRBJ2-1	-	TGTGCCAGCAGCCCCAAGGGAACTAGCTCCTACAATGAGCAGTTCTTC	CASSPKGTSSYNEQFF
TRBV18	-	TRBJ1-1	-	TGTGCCAGCTCACCGGGAAGAGGGCGGAACACTGAAGCTTTCTTT	CASSPGRGRNTEAFF
TRBV9	few	TRBJ2-5	TRBD2	TGTGCCAGCAGCGGACGCCGAGGGACTAGCGAAGAGACCCAGTACTTC	CASSGRRGTSEETQYF
TRBV15	-	TRBJ2-7	TRBD2	TGTGCCACCAGCATGTACCTAGCGGGGAAGACCTACGAGCAGTACTTC	CATSMYLAGKTYEQYF
TRBV28	-	TRBJ2-1	TRBD2	TGTGCCAGCAGGCTGGGGACTAGCGGGGGGGCCGTTGAGCAGTTCTTC	CASRLGTSGGAVEQFF
TRBV6-5	-	TRBJ2-7	-	TGTGCCTGCACGGGGAGTGACGAGCAGTACTTC	CACTGSDEQYF
TRBV28	-	TRBJ2-7	TRBD1	TGTGCCAGCAGTCCCCCAGTCCGGCAGGGGGCGTACGAGCAGTACTTC	CASSPPVRQGAYEQYF
TRBV4-1	-	TRBJ1-2	-	TGCGCCAGCAGCCTCAGGGTGAACTATGGCTACACCTTC	CASSLRVNYGYTF
TRBV29-1	-	TRBJ2-1	TRBD2	TGCAGCGTTGATGAGACTAGCGGGGGCCTTAATGAGCAGTTCTTC	CSVDETSGGLNEQFF
TRBV5-1	-	TRBJ2-3	-	TGCGCCAGCAGCAGGCCGGGACTCCTACCGGATACGCAGTATTTT	CASSRPGLLPDTQYF
TRBV7-2	-	TRBJ1-6	-	TGTGCCAGCAGCTTAGAGGGGGACGGTTCACCCCTCCACTTT	CASSLEGDGSPLHF
TRBV5-1	-	TRBJ1-1	-	TGCGCCAGCAGCGGGTCCGGCAGCGAGGACACTGAAGCTTTCTTT	CASSGSGSEDTEAFF
TRBV27	-	TRBJ2-3	-	TGTGCCAGCAGTTTATCGATCCCCCAACTACCGATAGGAGATACGCAGTATTTT	CASSLSIPQLPIGDTQYF
TRBV5-6	-	TRBJ2-2	TRBD1	TGTGCCAGCAGCCACACAGGGGGCGATTACACCGGGGAGCTGTTTTTT	CASSHTGGDYTGELFF